This T cell receptor beta chain appears in the sequencing data of a study of Tregs in tolerant kidney transplant recipients. The protocol was immunoSEQ multiplex PCR, while the TCRdb copy is restricted to in-frame clones and leaves out a portion. The profile shows 62,000 or so clones, 95% to 98% of them singletons. The germline CDR1 and CDR2 sequences are MDHEN and SYDVKM. The CDR3 is 16 amino acids. V was trimmed by 6 bases and J by 5 bases, leaving 19 bases between them. This clonotype was sampled from a human donor who received a combined kidney and bone marrow transplant. The genes are TRBV28 and TRBJ1-4; no reliable D call. The material was Tregs from blood, obtained before the transplant. In nucleotides, the CDR3 is TGTGCCAGCAGCCGTGCCCTCCAGGTAGTGAATGAAAAACTGTTTTTT. Its translation is CASSRALQVVNEKLFF.